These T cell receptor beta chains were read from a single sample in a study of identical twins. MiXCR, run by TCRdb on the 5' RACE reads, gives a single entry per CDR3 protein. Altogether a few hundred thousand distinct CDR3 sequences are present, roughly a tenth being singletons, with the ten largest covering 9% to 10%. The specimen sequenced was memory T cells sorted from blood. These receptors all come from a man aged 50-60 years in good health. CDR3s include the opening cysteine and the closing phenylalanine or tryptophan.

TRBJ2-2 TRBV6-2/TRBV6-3 CASSYLSGSPTGELFF
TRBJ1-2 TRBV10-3 CAISSDVGGYGYTF
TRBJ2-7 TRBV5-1 CASSLRAGLAGVTYEQYF
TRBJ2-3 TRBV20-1 CSPTGLAGGSTDTQYF
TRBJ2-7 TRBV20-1 CSARERKGPPYEQYF
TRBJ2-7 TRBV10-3 CAIIRDLGYEQYF
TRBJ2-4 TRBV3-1 CASSPPGLDAIQYF
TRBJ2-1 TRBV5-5 CASSTGPGNEQFF
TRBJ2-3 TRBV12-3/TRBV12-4 CASSNPRRGNTDTQYF
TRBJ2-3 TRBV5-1 CASSLEGGRDTQYF
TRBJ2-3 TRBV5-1 CASSLGASGGTDTQYF
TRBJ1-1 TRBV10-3 CAISEFEGPNTEAFF
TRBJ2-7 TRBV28 CASRFRGQIAEQYF
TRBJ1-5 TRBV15 CATSDPNQPQHF
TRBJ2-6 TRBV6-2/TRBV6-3 CASIFDPGSVSSGANVLTF
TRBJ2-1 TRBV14 CASSQTGGRGGNEQFF
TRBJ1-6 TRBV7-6 CASSLEGSYNSPLHF